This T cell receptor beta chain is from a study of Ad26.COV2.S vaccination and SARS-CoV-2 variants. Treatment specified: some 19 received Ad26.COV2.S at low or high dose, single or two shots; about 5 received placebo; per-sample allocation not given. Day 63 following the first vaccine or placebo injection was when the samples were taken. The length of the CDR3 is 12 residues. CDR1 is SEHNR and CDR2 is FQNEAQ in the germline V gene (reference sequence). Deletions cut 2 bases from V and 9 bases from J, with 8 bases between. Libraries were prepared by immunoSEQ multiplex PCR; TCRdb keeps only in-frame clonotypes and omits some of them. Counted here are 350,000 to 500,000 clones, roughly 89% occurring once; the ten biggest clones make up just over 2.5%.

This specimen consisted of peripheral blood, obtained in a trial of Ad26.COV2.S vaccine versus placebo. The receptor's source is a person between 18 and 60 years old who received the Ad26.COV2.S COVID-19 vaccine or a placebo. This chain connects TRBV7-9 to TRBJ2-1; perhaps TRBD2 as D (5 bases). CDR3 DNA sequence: TGTGCCAGCAGCTTATTCCGGGGTGAGCAGTTCTTC. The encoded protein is CASSLFRGEQFF.